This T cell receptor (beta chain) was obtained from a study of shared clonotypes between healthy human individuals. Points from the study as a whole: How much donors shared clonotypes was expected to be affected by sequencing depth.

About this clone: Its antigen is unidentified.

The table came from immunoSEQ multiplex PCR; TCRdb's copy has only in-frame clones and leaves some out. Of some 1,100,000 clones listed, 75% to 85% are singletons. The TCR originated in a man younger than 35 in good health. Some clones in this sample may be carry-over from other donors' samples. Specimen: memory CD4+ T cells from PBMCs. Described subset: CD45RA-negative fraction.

CDR3 sequence reads: CASSTGQGGTEAFF. CDR3 DNA sequence: TGTGCCAGCAGCACAGGACAGGGAGGCACTGAAGCTTTCTTT. The chain links TRBV7-8 to TRBJ1-1; TRBD1 matches 8 bases. V lost 5 bases and J lost 4; bases outside the gene matches: 6. Germline-derived CDR1 and CDR2 are SGHVS and FQNEAQ. CDR3 size: 14 residues.